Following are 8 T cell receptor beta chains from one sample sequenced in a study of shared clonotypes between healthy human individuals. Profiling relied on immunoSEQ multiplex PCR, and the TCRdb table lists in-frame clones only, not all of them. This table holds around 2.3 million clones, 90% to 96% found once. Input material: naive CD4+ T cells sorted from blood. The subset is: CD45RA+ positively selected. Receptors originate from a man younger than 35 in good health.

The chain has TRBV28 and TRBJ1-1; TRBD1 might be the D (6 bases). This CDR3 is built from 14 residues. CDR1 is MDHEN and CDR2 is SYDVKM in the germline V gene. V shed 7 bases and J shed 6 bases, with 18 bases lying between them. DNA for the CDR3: TGTGCCAGCAATATAGATGGGGGCGAGGCTGAAGCTTTCTTT. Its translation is CASNIDGGEAEAFF.

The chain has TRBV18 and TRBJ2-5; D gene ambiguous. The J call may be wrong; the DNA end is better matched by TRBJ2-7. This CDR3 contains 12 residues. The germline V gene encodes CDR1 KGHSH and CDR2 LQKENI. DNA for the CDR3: TGTGCCAGCTCACCACTCGGGCACGAGCAGTACTTC. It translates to CASSPLGHEQYF.

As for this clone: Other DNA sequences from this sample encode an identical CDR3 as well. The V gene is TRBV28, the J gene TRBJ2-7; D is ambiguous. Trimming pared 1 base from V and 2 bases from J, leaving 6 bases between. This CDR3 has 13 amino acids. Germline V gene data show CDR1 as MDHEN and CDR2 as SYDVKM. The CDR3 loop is CASSLSSPYEQYF. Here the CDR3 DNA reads TGTGCCAGCAGTTTATCGAGCCCCTACGAGCAGTACTTC.

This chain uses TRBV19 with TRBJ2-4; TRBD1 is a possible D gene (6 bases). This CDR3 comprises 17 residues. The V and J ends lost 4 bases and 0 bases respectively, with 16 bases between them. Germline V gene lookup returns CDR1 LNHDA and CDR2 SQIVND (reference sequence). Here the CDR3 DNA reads TGTGCCAGTAGTACCCCCAATGGACAGCTAGCCAAAAACATTCAGTACTTC. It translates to CASSTPNGQLAKNIQYF.

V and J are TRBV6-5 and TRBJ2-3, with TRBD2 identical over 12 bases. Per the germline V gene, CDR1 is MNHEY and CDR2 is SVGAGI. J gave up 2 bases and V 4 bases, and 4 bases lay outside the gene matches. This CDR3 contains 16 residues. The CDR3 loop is CASSSGLAGPTDTQYF. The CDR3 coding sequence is TGTGCCAGCAGTTCAGGACTAGCGGGGCCCACAGATACGCAGTATTTT.

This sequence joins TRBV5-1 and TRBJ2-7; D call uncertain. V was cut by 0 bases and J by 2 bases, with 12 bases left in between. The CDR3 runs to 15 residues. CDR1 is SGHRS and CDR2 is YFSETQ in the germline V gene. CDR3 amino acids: CASSLEASLTYEQYF. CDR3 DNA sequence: TGCGCCAGCAGCTTGGAGGCAAGCCTCACCTACGAGCAGTACTTC.

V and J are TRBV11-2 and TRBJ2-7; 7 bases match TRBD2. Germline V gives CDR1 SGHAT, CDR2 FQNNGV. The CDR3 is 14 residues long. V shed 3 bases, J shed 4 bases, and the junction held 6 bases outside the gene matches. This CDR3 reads CASSLLGGMYEQYF. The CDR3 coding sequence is TGTGCCAGCAGCTTGCTCGGGGGGATGTACGAGCAGTACTTC.

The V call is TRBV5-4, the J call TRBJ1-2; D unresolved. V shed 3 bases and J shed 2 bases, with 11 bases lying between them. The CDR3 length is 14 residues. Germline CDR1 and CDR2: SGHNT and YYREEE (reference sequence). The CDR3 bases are TGTGCCAGCAGCTCGGTAGGCGGGAACTATGGCTACACCTTC. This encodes CASSSVGGNYGYTF.